Below are 21 T cell receptor beta chains sequenced from a single sample in a study of blood T cell repertoires in COVID-19. This table comes from immunoSEQ multiplex PCR, and its TCRdb copy is limited to in-frame clones, with some not included. The sample consists of 52,000 or so clones, roughly 88% of them appearing once. Sequenced material: peripheral blood. The origin of the receptors is a man older than 75 with acute or convalescent COVID-19.

The CDR3 loop reads CASSRGQGNQPQHF. The CDR3 region has the DNA TGTGCCAGCAGCAGGGGACAAGGGAATCAGCCCCAGCATTTT. This chain connects TRBV7-2 to TRBJ1-5; possibly TRBD1 for D (6 bases). Germline loops: CDR1 SGHTA, CDR2 FQGNSA. The CDR3 sequence is 14 residues long. V lost 5 bases, J lost 4 bases, and 12 bases lay in between.

The CDR3 coding sequence is TGTGCCAGCAGTTTTCAATACCAAGAGACCCAGTACTTC. Residues: CASSFQYQETQYF. The chain links TRBV6-5 to TRBJ2-5; D is uncertain. Germline V CDR1 and CDR2: MNHEY, SVGAGI. V lost 4 bases and J lost 0, with 6 bases in between. The CDR3 has 13 residues.

The chain is built from TRBV28 and TRBJ1-2, with 11 bases matching TRBD1. The germline V gene encodes CDR1 MDHEN and CDR2 SYDVKM. The CDR3 totals 12 residues. The ends lost 9 bases at V and 7 bases at J; junction bases unmatched: 4. CDR3 residues: CASWTGGSGYTF. CDR3 nucleotide sequence: TGTGCCAGTTGGACAGGGGGCTCTGGCTACACCTTC.

The rearrangement joins TRBV6-6 to TRBJ2-5; unclear D gene. Looked up from germline, CDR1 is MNHNY and CDR2 is SVGAGI (reference sequence). Trimming pared 6 bases from V and 2 bases from J, leaving 10 bases between. The CDR3 extends over 13 amino acids. Here the CDR3 DNA reads TGTGCCAGCAGATCCTCTACGCAAGAGACCCAGTACTTC. Residues: CASRSSTQETQYF.

This clone was recorded a few times. This rearrangement joins TRBV11-3 to TRBJ1-1, with TRBD1 as a possible D gene (6 bases). Trimming removed 3 bases at V and 1 base at J, with 6 bases between. The CDR3 contains 13 residues. The V gene's germline CDR1 is SGHNT and CDR2 YENEEA. The CDR3 region has the DNA TGTGCCAGCAGCTTGGACAGGAACACTGAAGCTTTCTTT. This codes for CASSLDRNTEAFF.

The CDR3 sequence is CASSKGRVSEQFF. The CDR3 bases are TGTGCCAGTAGTAAAGGCAGGGTATCTGAGCAGTTCTTC. The V call is TRBV19, the J call TRBJ2-1, with D perhaps TRBD1 (5 bases). CDR3 length equals 13 residues. Germline V gene data show CDR1 as LNHDA and CDR2 as SQIVND (reference sequence). V was cut by 4 bases and J by 9 bases, with 13 bases left in between.

The chain couples TRBV27 to TRBJ2-2, with D tentatively TRBD2 (5 bases). The CDR3 totals 13 residues. The ends were cut back, 5 bases at V and 1 base at J, with 5 bases in the middle. The germline CDR1 and CDR2 sequences are MNHEY and SMNVEV (reference sequence). CDR3 region: CASSRGNTGELFF. The CDR3 DNA reads TGTGCCAGCAGTCGGGGGAACACCGGGGAGCTGTTTTTT.

The CDR3 coding sequence is TGTGCCAGCAGCTTAGCCGGGGGGGGCTCCTACGAGCAGTACTTC. Its protein is CASSLAGGGSYEQYF. The chain recombines TRBV11-3 with TRBJ2-7; the match to TRBD2 covers 8 bases. The junction had 2 bases not matched to a gene; V was cut back by 1 base and J by 0 bases. Germline V gene data show CDR1 as SGHNT and CDR2 as YENEEA. The CDR3 spans 15 residues.

This clone was found once. V and J are TRBV5-4 and TRBJ1-6; the match to TRBD1 covers 9 bases. The V gene's germline CDR1 is SGHNT and CDR2 YYREEE (reference sequence). This CDR3 is 15 amino acids long. V trimming: 3 bases; J trimming: 10 bases; junction bases outside the gene matches: 8. The CDR3 DNA is TGTGCCAGCAGCTCCGGGACAGGGAGGAACTCACCCCTCCACTTT. Its translation: CASSSGTGRNSPLHF.

V is TRBV19 and J is TRBJ1-5; perhaps TRBD1 as D (6 bases). The V end lost 6 bases, the J end lost 4 bases, and 10 bases lay between the germline ends. In germline, CDR1 is LNHDA, CDR2 SQIVND (reference sequence). This CDR3 spans 13 amino acids. CDR3 coding DNA: TGTGCCAGTAGGTGGGACATTAATCAGCCCCAGCATTTT. Residues: CASRWDINQPQHF.

The chain links TRBV19 to TRBJ2-3, with 7 positions matching TRBD2. This CDR3 is 14 amino acids long. The junction had 1 base not matched to a gene; V was cut back by 3 bases and J by 1 base. Germline CDR1 reads LNHDA; CDR2 reads SQIVND (reference sequence). The chain's CDR3 is CASSMAGGTDTQYF. CDR3 nucleotide sequence: TGTGCCAGTAGTATGGCGGGGGGCACAGATACGCAGTATTTT.

The chain is built from TRBV5-4 and TRBJ2-2; 12 bases are shared with TRBD2. Germline V CDR1 and CDR2: SGHNT, YYREEE (reference sequence). The CDR3 has 16 residues. With V trimmed by 1 base and J by 7 bases, 5 bases remained unmatched. The CDR3 region is CASSLSSGGANGELFF. The CDR3 DNA reads as TGTGCCAGCAGCTTGTCTAGCGGGGGGGCAAACGGGGAGCTGTTTTTT.

The chain employs TRBV18 and TRBJ1-1; D is possibly TRBD1 (5 bases). V was cut by 8 bases and J by 4 bases, with 11 bases left in between. The CDR3 is made up of 12 amino acids. CDR1 is KGHSH and CDR2 is LQKENI in the germline V gene. CDR3 residues: CASGGGRTEAFF. CDR3 in DNA: TGTGCCAGCGGGGGAGGGCGCACTGAAGCTTTCTTT.

This chain connects TRBV4-2 to TRBJ2-5; D call uncertain. The germline CDR1 and CDR2 sequences are LGHNA and YNFKEQ. V lost 0 bases and J 4 bases, leaving 3 bases between the germline ends. This CDR3 comprises 12 residues. This CDR3 reads CASSQDRETQYF. The CDR3 nucleotides are TGTGCCAGCAGCCAAGACAGAGAGACCCAGTACTTC.

The count of this clone is one. This sequence joins TRBV25-1 and TRBJ1-1; TRBD1 might be the D (5 bases). This CDR3 is 14 amino acids long. V dropped 3 bases and J dropped 3 bases, with 11 bases sitting between them. Germline values: CDR1 MGHDK, CDR2 SYGVNS. The CDR3: CASSDAGLYTEAFF. The CDR3 bases are TGTGCCAGCAGTGACGCAGGGTTGTACACTGAAGCTTTCTTT.

V and J are TRBV6-5 and TRBJ1-4; 7 nucleotides line up with TRBD1. V was pared by 6 bases and J by 5 bases, with 6 bases of the junction left unmatched. The CDR3 is made up of 14 amino acids. Per the germline V gene, CDR1 is MNHEY and CDR2 is SVGAGI. The DNA for the CDR3 is TGTGCCAGCAGCGACAGGGCTCAGAATGAAAAACTGTTTTTT. Translating gives CASSDRAQNEKLFF.

This sequence joins TRBV5-4 and TRBJ2-5, with 9 positions matching TRBD2. This CDR3 is built from 17 residues. Per the germline V gene, CDR1 is SGHNT and CDR2 is YYREEE (reference sequence). Unmatched junction bases numbered 12, after V lost 4 bases and J lost 2 bases. The CDR3 spells CASSRGTSSWDQETQYF. The CDR3 DNA reads as TGTGCCAGCAGCCGGGGGACTAGCAGTTGGGATCAAGAGACCCAGTACTTC.

The chain carries TRBV6-4 and TRBJ1-3; TRBD1 is a possible D gene (6 bases). Trimming shortened V by 8 bases and J by 2 bases, and 16 bases separated the two germline ends. Germline assignment: CDR1 MRHNA and CDR2 SNTAGT. This CDR3 contains 15 residues. CDR3 sequence: CASGGSSPTGNTIYF. As DNA, the CDR3 is TGTGCCAGCGGGGGCAGTTCACCAACTGGAAACACCATATATTTT.

In this sample, this clone turned up once. V gene TRBV11-2 combines with J gene TRBJ2-1; unclear D gene. The CDR3 covers 13 residues. Deletions cut 2 bases from V and 9 bases from J, with 11 bases between. Germline V gene lookup returns CDR1 SGHAT and CDR2 FQNNGV. CDR3 sequence reads: CASSLLQNGEQFF. The CDR3 nucleotides read TGTGCCAGCAGCTTATTACAGAACGGTGAGCAGTTCTTC. Combining the CDR3 with reference TRBV11-2 and TRBJ2-1 gives the whole variable domain EAGVAQSPRYKIIEKRQSVAFWCNPISGHATLYWYQQILGQGPKLLIQFQNNGVVDDSQLPKDRFSAERLKGVDSTLKIQPAKLEDSAVYLCASSLLQNGEQFFGPGTRLTVL.

V and J are TRBV19 and TRBJ1-4, with TRBD1 identical over 7 bases. Trimming at V came to 7 bases and at J to 5 bases, leaving 10 bases not matched to a gene. Germline assignment: CDR1 LNHDA and CDR2 SQIVND (reference sequence). The CDR3 is 15 residues long. CDR3: CASKIEETGNEKLFF. CDR3 DNA sequence: TGTGCCAGTAAAATCGAGGAGACAGGGAATGAAAAACTGTTTTTT.

V usage is TRBV19 and J usage is TRBJ2-3, with 7 bases that match TRBD1. CDR3 length equals 15 residues. V trimming: 3 bases; J trimming: 0 bases; junction bases outside the gene matches: 3. Per germline, CDR1 LNHDA and CDR2 SQIVND (reference sequence). The CDR3 reads CASSIVGGSTDTQYF. The DNA for the CDR3 is TGTGCCAGTAGTATTGTAGGGGGCAGCACAGATACGCAGTATTTT.